Shown below are 19 T cell receptor beta chains from a single sample sequenced in a study of blood T cell repertoires in COVID-19. Sequencing used immunoSEQ multiplex PCR; TCRdb keeps in-frame clones, though not all of them. Altogether around 140,000 clones are present, approximately 84% being singletons, with the ten largest covering about a sixth. The material sequenced was peripheral blood. These receptors were collected from a woman of 80 years or more with acute or convalescent COVID-19.

The rearrangement uses TRBV6-5 and TRBJ1-2; maybe TRBD1 (6 bases). The CDR3 spans 13 residues. Trimming took 6 bases from V and 4 from J, leaving 12 bases between them. CDR1 is MNHEY, CDR2 SVGAGI, per germline. The CDR3 nucleotides read TGTGCCAGCAGCCCAGGGGCCTCCTATGGCTACACCTTC. Its protein is CASSPGASYGYTF.

This chain joins TRBV21-1 and TRBJ1-5; the table's D call, TRBD1, has no DNA check behind it. TRBV21-1 is shown as a pseudogene. The CDR3 totals 14 residues. The CDR3 region is CASSSRQGAQPQHF. Written as DNA, the CDR3 is TGTGCCAGCAGCAGCAGACAGGGGGCTCAGCCCCAGCATTTT.

V is TRBV11-2 and J is TRBJ2-1; TRBD2 matches at 13 bases. Germline V gives CDR1 SGHAT, CDR2 FQNNGV. The CDR3 has 19 residues. The ends lost 4 bases at V and 1 base at J; junction bases unmatched: 10. The CDR3, as DNA: TGTGCCAGCAGCTATACCGGGACTAGCGGGATGAGGTCCTACAATGAGCAGTTCTTC. As protein: CASSYTGTSGMRSYNEQFF.

The chain couples TRBV11-2 to TRBJ2-5; a possible D gene is TRBD2 (6 bases). V lost 1 base and J 2 bases, leaving 17 bases between the germline ends. CDR3 length: 17 amino acids. Looked up from germline, CDR1 is SGHAT and CDR2 is FQNNGV. CDR3 DNA: TGTGCCAGCAGCTTAGTAGTCTCGGGACTCCAACAAGAGACCCAGTACTTC. Translating gives CASSLVVSGLQQETQYF.

The V and J genes are TRBV7-8 and TRBJ2-1, with a possible D match to TRBD1 (5 bases). The CDR3 sequence is 13 residues long. V was trimmed by 5 bases and J by 6 bases, leaving 11 bases between them. CDR1 and CDR2 (germline): SGHVS, FQNEAQ. Written as DNA, the CDR3 is TGTGCCAGCAGCCCTGACAGATCCAATGAGCAGTTCTTC. This sequence encodes CASSPDRSNEQFF.

This clone was counted a single time. The J gene is TRBJ2-1, the V gene TRBV7-8, with 7 positions matching TRBD2. The V segment lost 7 bases and the J segment 6 bases; nucleotides outside the gene matches: 15. The germline V gene encodes CDR1 SGHVS and CDR2 FQNEAQ. The CDR3 totals 16 residues. CDR3 sequence (DNA): TGTGCCAGCACCCTATCGCGGGGTTTAGCGGGCAATGAGCAGTTCTTC. Amino acid sequence: CASTLSRGLAGNEQFF.

The chain links TRBV6-1 to TRBJ2-1; D is perhaps TRBD2 (6 bases). Germline-derived CDR1 and CDR2 are MNHNS and SASEGT. The V end was cut by 3 bases, the J end by 7 bases, with 13 bases between. The CDR3 length is 14 residues. The CDR3 protein is CASSDRTTGNEQFF. The CDR3 DNA reads as TGTGCCAGCAGTGACCGGACTACGGGGAATGAGCAGTTCTTC.

The CDR3 sequence: CASSTGHLMTNEKLFF. In DNA, the CDR3 is TGTGCCAGCAGTACGGGACACCTTATGACTAATGAAAAACTGTTTTTT. The V call is TRBV6-6, the J call TRBJ1-4; perhaps TRBD1 as D (6 bases). The V and J ends lost 5 bases and 2 bases respectively, with 15 bases between them. The germline V gene has CDR1 MNHNY and CDR2 SVGAGI (reference sequence). This CDR3 contains 16 residues.

This chain connects TRBV7-2 to TRBJ2-7; maybe TRBD2 (7 bases). Germline CDR1 is SGHTA and CDR2 is FQGNSA. This CDR3 has 14 residues. V gave up 5 bases and J gave up 3 bases, with 14 bases separating them. The CDR3 protein is CASSPSGTNYEQYF. Written as DNA, the CDR3 is TGTGCCAGCAGCCCGAGCGGGACAAACTACGAGCAGTACTTC.

The rearrangement uses TRBV4-1 and TRBJ2-3; the match to TRBD2 covers 8 bases. V lost 1 base and J lost 5; bases outside the gene matches: 5. The CDR3 covers 15 residues. Germline V gene data show CDR1 as MGHRA and CDR2 as YSYEKL. The CDR3 spells CASSQGRGARDTQYF. The CDR3 DNA reads as TGCGCCAGCAGCCAAGGGCGGGGGGCCAGAGATACGCAGTATTTT.

CDR3 sequence reads: CASSPHRLSTDTQYF. CDR3 sequence (DNA): TGCGCCAGCAGCCCCCACCGGTTGAGCACAGATACGCAGTATTTT. J is TRBJ2-3 and V is TRBV5-1; D call uncertain. Trimming cost V 4 bases and J 0 bases, with 12 bases left between them. The germline V gene encodes CDR1 SGHRS and CDR2 YFSETQ. This CDR3 comprises 15 residues.

V and J are TRBV7-7 and TRBJ2-3; TRBD1 is a possible D gene (7 bases). V gave up 0 bases and J gave up 2 bases, with 21 bases separating them. From germline, CDR1 is SSHAT and CDR2 FNYEAQ (reference sequence). The CDR3 sequence is 19 residues long. The CDR3 is CASSLARGAERDYTDTQYF. CDR3 DNA sequence: TGTGCCAGCAGCTTAGCCAGGGGGGCTGAAAGAGATTACACAGATACGCAGTATTTT.

The V gene is TRBV7-9, the J gene TRBJ1-4; 9 positions agree with TRBD1. Germline trimming cut 5 bases from V and 8 bases from J; bases unmatched to any gene: 12. The CDR3 length is 16 residues. Germline V lookup: CDR1 SEHNR, CDR2 FQNEAQ (reference sequence). The CDR3 bases are TGTGCCAGCAGCCCGACTTTTACAGGGGGCCGGGAAAAACTGTTTTTT. Its translation: CASSPTFTGGREKLFF.

The chain has TRBV7-9 and TRBJ2-1; 13 bases are a match to TRBD2. Germline V gene sequence: CDR1 SEHNR, CDR2 FQNEAQ (reference sequence). V gave up 7 bases and J gave up 10 bases; unmatched junction bases: 10. The CDR3 sequence is 15 residues long. DNA of the CDR3: TGTGCCAGCACCCCGGGGACTAGCGGGATAGAAGAGCAGTTCTTC. Protein: CASTPGTSGIEEQFF.

The chain joins TRBV19 to TRBJ2-7; TRBD2 agrees at 13 bases. This CDR3 region has 17 residues. CDR1 is LNHDA, CDR2 SQIVND, per germline (reference sequence). The V segment lost 4 bases and the J segment 2 bases; nucleotides outside the gene matches: 8. The CDR3 DNA follows: TGTGCCAGTAGTAGGACTAGCGGGGGCCAGGTAACCTACGAGCAGTACTTC. Its translation: CASSRTSGGQVTYEQYF.

The rearrangement joins TRBV7-2 to TRBJ2-2; TRBD1 matches at 10 bases. This CDR3 is 16 amino acids long. CDR1 SGHTA and CDR2 FQGNSA come from the germline V gene. V lost 1 base to trimming and J lost 6 bases; unmatched junction nucleotides: 5. The CDR3 region has the DNA TGTGCCAGCAGCTTAGTTGGGACAGGGGTACCCGGGGAGCTGTTTTTT. Its translation: CASSLVGTGVPGELFF.

The chain couples TRBV6-5 to TRBJ1-2; D gene ambiguous. CDR1 is MNHEY, CDR2 SVGAGI, per germline. The CDR3 has 13 residues. V lost 6 bases and J 4 bases, leaving 12 bases between the germline ends. The CDR3 reads CASSPREFYGYTF. Written as DNA, the CDR3 is TGTGCCAGCAGCCCAAGGGAGTTCTATGGCTACACCTTC.

This clone was picked up a small number of times. The V gene is TRBV6-5, the J gene TRBJ2-1, with 8 bases aligning to TRBD2. The CDR3 loop spans 14 amino acids. Germline V CDR1 and CDR2: MNHEY, SVGAGI. Germline trimming cut 7 bases from V and 3 bases from J; bases unmatched to any gene: 5. DNA for the CDR3: TGTGCCAGCACTAGCAGCGGGGGCTACAATGAGCAGTTCTTC. Amino acids: CASTSSGGYNEQFF.

The chain carries TRBV10-3 and TRBJ1-1, with 10 positions matching TRBD1. This CDR3 contains 14 residues. J was trimmed by 1 base and V by 8 bases; bases with no gene match: 4. Germline CDR1 ENHRY, CDR2 SYGVKD. DNA of the CDR3: TGTGCCATCCACGGGACAGGGGAGAACACTGAAGCTTTCTTT. Encoded protein: CAIHGTGENTEAFF.